Presented here are 28 T cell receptor beta chains from one specimen sequenced in a study of OX40 agonist ivuxolimab in advanced cancers. TCRdb's copy holds only in-frame clones and misses some; the assay was immunoSEQ multiplex PCR. The sample has about 55,000 clones; around 87% are singletons. The sequencing used CD4+ or CD8+ T cells sorted from blood, collected in a trial of the OX40 agonist ivuxolimab. The source is an adult with an advanced solid tumor such as melanoma, head and neck, liver or kidney cancer.

The chain has TRBV19 and TRBJ2-7, with D uncertain. Germline CDR1 and CDR2: LNHDA and SQIVND (reference sequence). V gave up 7 bases and J gave up 0 bases, with 13 bases separating them. There are 14 residues in the CDR3. The CDR3 DNA reads as TGTGCCAGTACAGAGACCAGGAGCTCCTACGAGCAGTACTTC. Translation gives CASTETRSSYEQYF.

V is TRBV6-6 and J is TRBJ1-5, with D hard to call. The CDR3 has 14 residues. The germline V and J ends were trimmed by 2 bases and 4 bases, with 9 bases remaining between them. Per germline, CDR1 MNHNY and CDR2 SVGAGI (reference sequence). CDR3 sequence (DNA): TGTGCCAGCAGTTACGTCGGGGAGAATCAGCCCCAGCATTTT. Residues: CASSYVGENQPQHF.

The chain combines TRBV18 with TRBJ2-3; no clear D. The V gene lost 3 bases and the J gene lost 2 bases, with 6 bases spanning the gap. The V gene's germline CDR1 is KGHSH and CDR2 LQKENI. This CDR3 region has 13 residues. The CDR3 loop reads CASSPELTDTQYF. The CDR3 DNA follows: TGTGCCAGCTCACCCGAGCTCACAGATACGCAGTATTTT.

The V and J genes are TRBV5-1 and TRBJ1-5; D remains ambiguous. The CDR3 has 15 residues. Germline CDR1 is SGHRS and CDR2 is YFSETQ. Trimming stripped 2 bases from V and 5 bases from J, with 14 bases between. The CDR3 sequence: CASSLGVNGHQPQHF. CDR3 nucleotide sequence: TGCGCCAGCAGCTTAGGTGTGAACGGCCATCAGCCCCAGCATTTT.

The chain combines TRBV6-6 with TRBJ1-1; D uncertain. CDR1 and CDR2 (germline): MNHNY, SVGAGI (reference sequence). CDR3 length: 15 residues. V was cut by 2 bases and J by 4 bases, with 14 bases left in between. This chain's CDR3 is CASSYLTRGSTEAFF. The CDR3 nucleotides read TGTGCCAGCAGTTACCTAACCCGGGGATCCACTGAAGCTTTCTTT.

This sequence joins TRBV6-5 and TRBJ2-5; 7 bases match TRBD2. CDR1 is MNHEY and CDR2 is SVGAGI in the germline V gene. Unmatched junction bases numbered 7, after V lost 2 bases and J lost 4 bases. The CDR3 loop spans 15 amino acids. The CDR3 bases are TGTGCCAGCAGTTACGGAGGGAGGGCAGCAGAGACCCAGTACTTC. Its protein product is CASSYGGRAAETQYF.

The J gene is TRBJ2-1, the V gene TRBV19; 11 bases map to TRBD2. Germline CDR1 LNHDA, CDR2 SQIVND (reference sequence). Unmatched junction bases numbered 4, after V lost 2 bases and J lost 4 bases. The CDR3 extends over 16 amino acids. The CDR3 reads CASSIMGTSGYNEQFF. The CDR3, as DNA: TGTGCCAGTAGTATAATGGGGACTAGCGGTTACAATGAGCAGTTCTTC.

This chain joins TRBV18 and TRBJ1-1, with D maybe TRBD1 (6 bases). CDR1 and CDR2 from the germline V gene are KGHSH and LQKENI. This CDR3 region has 12 residues. Trimming took 2 bases from V and 8 from J, leaving 9 bases between them. CDR3 residues: CASSPVQGEAFF. The CDR3 DNA is TGTGCCAGCTCACCAGTGCAGGGGGAAGCTTTCTTT.

This chain links TRBV5-1 with TRBJ2-3; D remains unclear. Germline CDR1 is SGHRS and CDR2 is YFSETQ. Trimming removed 4 bases at V and 2 bases at J, with 2 bases between. The CDR3 has 11 residues. The CDR3 coding sequence is TGCGCCAGCAGCAACACAGATACGCAGTATTTT. It specifies CASSNTDTQYF.

The chain uses TRBV9 and TRBJ2-6; no firm D call. With 1 base removed from V and 0 bases from J, the gap between germline ends came to 8 bases. The CDR3 consists of 16 residues. The germline V gene has CDR1 SGDLS and CDR2 YYNGEE. The CDR3 DNA reads TGTGCCAGCAGCGTACCCGGCAACTCTGGGGCCAACGTCCTGACTTTC. This encodes CASSVPGNSGANVLTF.

The chain joins TRBV2 to TRBJ2-7, with unresolved D. The CDR3 loop spans 11 amino acids. The germline V gene encodes CDR1 SNHLY and CDR2 FYNNEI. V lost 5 bases to trimming and J lost 9 bases, with 11 bases between them. CDR3 sequence: CASSFSQVQYF. As DNA, the CDR3 is TGTGCCAGCAGTTTTTCCCAGGTGCAGTACTTC. Looking up the rest from reference TRBV2 and TRBJ2-7 gives the full variable domain: EPEVTQTPSHQVTQMGQEVILRCVPISNHLYFYWYRQILGQKVEFLVSFYNNEISEKSEIFDDQFSVERPDGSNFTLKIRSTKLEDSAMYFCASSFSQVQYFGPGTRLTVT.

This chain connects TRBV29-1 to TRBJ2-1, with 14 bases fitting TRBD2. The CDR3 has 15 amino acids. Trimming cost V 5 bases and J 7 bases; bases outside gene matches: 7. CDR1 is SQVTM and CDR2 is ANQGSEA in the germline V gene. Here the CDR3 DNA reads TGCAGCGTTAAACCTCGGACTAGCGGGAGGAATGAGCAGTTCTTC. It is translated as CSVKPRTSGRNEQFF.

This chain links TRBV4-1 with TRBJ2-7, with D maybe TRBD1 (7 bases). V was pared by 3 bases and J by 0 bases, with 12 bases between. The CDR3 runs 15 residues. The germline CDR1 and CDR2 sequences are MGHRA and YSYEKL. In nucleotides, the CDR3 is TGCGCCAGCAGCCACAGACAGGGAGGCTCCTACGAGCAGTACTTC. This codes for CASSHRQGGSYEQYF.

The rearrangement uses TRBV5-8 and TRBJ2-5; 9 nucleotides line up with TRBD1. Germline CDR1 SGHTS, CDR2 YDEGEE. The length of the CDR3 is 15 residues. The ends lost 0 bases at V and 3 bases at J; junction bases unmatched: 3. In DNA form, the CDR3 reads TGTGCCAGCAGCTTGGCCGGGACAGGGAAAGAGACCCAGTACTTC. This sequence encodes CASSLAGTGKETQYF.

V usage is TRBV25-1 and J usage is TRBJ1-1, with 9 nucleotides matching TRBD1. Trimming cost V 4 bases and J 3 bases; bases outside gene matches: 6. The CDR3 totals 15 residues. CDR1 and CDR2 (germline): MGHDK, SYGVNS. This chain's CDR3 is CASSGGTGFDTEAFF. The DNA for the CDR3 is TGTGCCAGCAGTGGGGGGACAGGGTTTGACACTGAAGCTTTCTTT.

The chain uses TRBV9 and TRBJ2-2; D is undetermined. V was clipped by 4 bases and J by 3 bases, with 10 bases between them. The CDR3 is 14 amino acids. The germline V gene has CDR1 SGDLS and CDR2 YYNGEE. CDR3 nucleotides: TGTGCCAGCAGCCGGGCTTCGTACACCGGGGAGCTGTTTTTT. It encodes CASSRASYTGELFF.

V gene TRBV18 combines with J gene TRBJ1-2; unclear D gene. Trimming pared 0 bases from V and 0 bases from J, leaving 17 bases between. This CDR3 comprises 18 residues. Germline V gene lookup returns CDR1 KGHSH and CDR2 LQKENI. This CDR3 is CASSPPNRVSRTNYGYTF. The CDR3 DNA reads TGTGCCAGCTCACCACCAAATCGGGTTTCGAGAACTAACTATGGCTACACCTTC.

The chain joins TRBV4-2 to TRBJ2-5; D unresolved. This CDR3 has 13 residues. From germline, CDR1 is LGHNA and CDR2 YNFKEQ. V shed 1 base and J shed 1 base, with 4 bases lying between them. CDR3 protein: CASSQGGQETQYF. DNA of the CDR3: TGTGCCAGCAGCCAAGGCGGCCAAGAGACCCAGTACTTC.

The V gene is TRBV11-2, the J gene TRBJ1-1, with a weak D call TRBD1 (5 bases). Germline CDR1 reads SGHAT; CDR2 reads FQNNGV. The V end lost 2 bases, the J end lost 3 bases, and 10 bases lay between the germline ends. CDR3 length equals 14 residues. CDR3 amino acids: CASSLRARDTEAFF. The CDR3 DNA sequence: TGTGCCAGCAGCTTAAGGGCCAGGGACACTGAAGCTTTCTTT.

V usage is TRBV19 and J usage is TRBJ2-1; D is undetermined. The CDR3 consists of 16 residues. The V gene's germline CDR1 is LNHDA and CDR2 SQIVND (reference sequence). Trimming removed 3 bases at V and 4 bases at J, with 16 bases between. Here the CDR3 reads CASSMTSKTWYNEQFF. As DNA, the CDR3 is TGTGCCAGTAGTATGACTTCGAAAACCTGGTACAATGAGCAGTTCTTC.

The chain joins TRBV5-5 to TRBJ2-5; 12 nucleotides match TRBD2. V lost 4 bases, J lost 5 bases, and 9 bases stayed unmatched. Germline V CDR1 and CDR2: SGHKS, YYEKEE (reference sequence). CDR3 length: 16 residues. The CDR3 sequence: CASSATSGSGRETQYF. The DNA for the CDR3 is TGTGCCAGCAGCGCGACTAGCGGGAGTGGGAGGGAGACCCAGTACTTC.

The chain uses TRBV4-1 and TRBJ1-5, with D tentatively TRBD1 (5 bases). V dropped 1 base and J dropped 6 bases, with 10 bases sitting between them. CDR1 is MGHRA and CDR2 is YSYEKL in the germline V gene. This CDR3 spans 14 amino acids. The CDR3 DNA sequence: TGCGCCAGCAGCCAAGTAAAGGGGTTTCAGCCCCAGCATTTT. Translating it yields CASSQVKGFQPQHF.

V usage is TRBV7-9 and J usage is TRBJ2-7; no clear D. The length of the CDR3 is 16 residues. Looked up from germline, CDR1 is SEHNR and CDR2 is FQNEAQ (reference sequence). V lost 5 bases and J lost 3, with 20 bases in between. In nucleotides, the CDR3 is TGTGCCAGCAGCCCCACCGTTGGGAAAGAAAGCTACGAGCAGTACTTC. This encodes CASSPTVGKESYEQYF.

The chain has TRBV23-1 and TRBJ2-2; 10 positions agree with TRBD1. TRBV23-1 is classed as an ORF, of uncertain function. The CDR3 contains 15 residues. V shed 7 bases, J shed 5 bases, and the junction held 7 bases outside the gene matches. The DNA of the CDR3 is TGCGCCAGCACTCGGGGACAGGGGCGTACCGGGGAGCTGTTTTTT. It specifies CASTRGQGRTGELFF.

The rearrangement joins TRBV18 to TRBJ2-3; a possible D gene is TRBD2 (6 bases). Germline CDR1 is KGHSH and CDR2 is LQKENI. There are 17 residues in the CDR3. The V end was cut by 1 base, the J end by 1 base, with 15 bases between. CDR3 residues: CASSPLASVLGTDTQYF. DNA for the CDR3: TGTGCCAGCTCACCACTGGCTAGCGTACTAGGCACAGATACGCAGTATTTT.

V gene TRBV7-3 combines with J gene TRBJ1-2; 7 bases agree with TRBD1. The CDR3 loop spans 14 amino acids. Germline CDR1 is SGHTA and CDR2 is FQGTGA. The V segment lost 2 bases and the J segment 8 bases; nucleotides outside the gene matches: 8. CDR3 bases: TGTGCCAGCAGCTTAGCCGGGACAGATGGGGGCTACACCTTC. This gives the protein CASSLAGTDGGYTF.

J is TRBJ2-7 and V is TRBV28; D is unclear. The CDR3 length is 13 residues. The germline CDR1 and CDR2 sequences are MDHEN and SYDVKM. V gave up 4 bases and J gave up 2 bases, with 9 bases separating them. The CDR3 spells CASSYGVTYEQYF. The CDR3 bases are TGTGCCAGCAGTTATGGCGTGACCTACGAGCAGTACTTC. The whole variable domain, remainder taken from reference TRBV28 and TRBJ2-7, is DVKVTQSSRYLVKRTGEKVFLECVQDMDHENMFWYRQDPGLGLRLIYFSYDVKMKEKGDIPEGYSVSREKKERFSLILESASTNQTSMYLCASSYGVTYEQYFGPGTRLTVT.

The rearrangement links TRBV14 to TRBJ2-5, with 7 bases lining up with TRBD1. The V gene end was trimmed by 6 bases and the J gene end by 5 bases; junction bases not matched to a gene: 9. The CDR3 has 14 residues. The V gene's germline CDR1 is SGHDN and CDR2 FVKESK. The DNA for the CDR3 is TGTGCCAGCAGTCGACAGGGTGATCTGGAGACCCAGTACTTC. Amino acids: CASSRQGDLETQYF.